Below are 16 T cell receptor beta chains sequenced from a single sample in a study of T cells after posttransplantation cyclophosphamide. Assay: immunoSEQ multiplex PCR; the TCRdb copy retains only in-frame clones and omits some. The sample contains about 32,000 clones, about 90% of which appear only once. The sample comprised PBMCs. These receptors all come from a middle-aged woman with a blood cancer, CMV-positive, and with a related stem cell donor.

V usage is TRBV29-1 and J usage is TRBJ2-3; a possible D gene is TRBD2 (5 bases). This CDR3 has 13 amino acids. Germline loops: CDR1 SQVTM, CDR2 ANQGSEA. Trimming shortened V by 3 bases and J by 2 bases, and 9 bases separated the two germline ends. The DNA of the CDR3 is TGCAGCGTTGAGAGCGGATTCACAGATACGCAGTATTTT. Translation gives CSVESGFTDTQYF.

The CDR3 sequence is CASSRGLAGAPQETQYF. In DNA, the CDR3 is TGTGCCAGCAGCCGTGGACTAGCGGGGGCACCCCAAGAGACCCAGTACTTC. V is TRBV7-9 and J is TRBJ2-5; 13 positions match TRBD2. With 5 bases clipped from V and 1 base from J, the junction kept 7 bases outside the gene matches. CDR1 is SEHNR, CDR2 FQNEAQ, per germline (reference sequence). The CDR3 contains 17 residues.

The chain uses TRBV7-8 and TRBJ1-4, with TRBD1 identical over 7 bases. Germline V gene data show CDR1 as SGHVS and CDR2 as FQNEAQ. This CDR3 comprises 15 residues. V lost 4 bases and J lost 4; bases outside the gene matches: 6. The CDR3 coding sequence is TGTGCCAGCAGCTCAAGACAGGGTCGTAATGAAAAACTGTTTTTT. It specifies CASSSRQGRNEKLFF.

V and J are TRBV15 and TRBJ2-1; 12 bases line up with TRBD2. The V gene end was trimmed by 1 base and the J gene end by 9 bases; junction bases not matched to a gene: 7. This CDR3 has 16 amino acids. The germline gives CDR1 LNHNV, CDR2 YYDKDF (reference sequence). In nucleotides, the CDR3 is TGTGCCACCAGCAGAGGACTAGCGGGGGTAAATAGTGAGCAGTTCTTC. Translated: CATSRGLAGVNSEQFF.

The chain has TRBV5-1 and TRBJ2-5; perhaps TRBD2 as D (6 bases). CDR1 is SGHRS and CDR2 is YFSETQ in the germline V gene. V was shortened by 6 bases and J by 5 bases, with 17 bases between the two germline ends. There are 14 residues in the CDR3. The CDR3 protein is CASKTEPAGETQYF. CDR3 sequence (DNA): TGCGCCAGCAAAACGGAGCCGGCGGGGGAGACCCAGTACTTC.

V usage is TRBV7-9 and J usage is TRBJ2-5; D may be TRBD2 (6 bases). The J call may be mistaken, given a closer DNA end match to TRBJ2-7. The length of the CDR3 is 15 residues. Germline values: CDR1 SEHNR, CDR2 FQNEAQ (reference sequence). The CDR3 reads CASSYRDLSSYEQYF. In DNA form, the CDR3 reads TGTGCCAGCAGCTACCGGGACTTAAGCTCCTACGAGCAGTACTTC.

The chain links TRBV10-3 to TRBJ2-1; 8 bases match TRBD1. The CDR3 is made up of 13 amino acids. Trimming removed 6 bases from V and 5 bases from J; junction bases left unmatched: 3. The germline CDR1 and CDR2 sequences are ENHRY and SYGVKD. The CDR3 region has the DNA TGTGCCATCAGGCCGGGACAGGACAATGAGCAGTTCTTC. This sequence encodes CAIRPGQDNEQFF.

V gene TRBV4-3 combines with J gene TRBJ1-2, with 10 bases matching TRBD1. V shed 1 base, J shed 7 bases, and the junction held 6 bases outside the gene matches. In germline, CDR1 is LGHNA, CDR2 YSLEER. The CDR3 contains 15 residues. CDR3 residues: CASSQVGQGVGGYTF. In nucleotides, the CDR3 is TGCGCCAGCAGCCAAGTTGGACAGGGGGTGGGTGGCTACACCTTC.

The chain joins TRBV5-1 to TRBJ1-1; 7 nucleotides align to TRBD1. The CDR3 extends over 15 amino acids. V was clipped by 4 bases and J by 0 bases; unmatched bases: 6. Germline CDR1 reads SGHRS; CDR2 reads YFSETQ. CDR3 amino acids: CASSVTGAMNTEAFF. The CDR3 DNA sequence: TGCGCCAGCAGCGTCACAGGGGCAATGAACACTGAAGCTTTCTTT.

This clone occurred once. V usage is TRBV5-4 and J usage is TRBJ2-1, with 9 bases identical to TRBD2. The germline V gene has CDR1 SGHNT and CDR2 YYREEE (reference sequence). The CDR3 runs 19 residues. With 4 bases clipped from V and 5 bases from J, the junction kept 19 bases outside the gene matches. CDR3 DNA sequence: TGTGCCAGCAGCCCTACCTTGGCTACGACGACTAGCGGCGACAATGAGCAGTTCTTC. Its translation: CASSPTLATTTSGDNEQFF.

The gene calls are TRBV5-6 and TRBJ1-1; 8 bases agree with TRBD1. Germline trimming cut 2 bases from V and 0 bases from J; bases unmatched to any gene: 6. The CDR3 sequence is 16 residues long. Germline V gives CDR1 SGHDT, CDR2 YYEEEE. CDR3 amino acids: CASSLPTGGMNTEAFF. CDR3 coding DNA: TGTGCCAGCAGCTTACCTACAGGGGGGATGAACACTGAAGCTTTCTTT. Using reference TRBV5-6 and TRBJ1-1 for the parts outside the CDR3, the full variable domain is DAGVTQSPTHLIKTRGQQVTLRCSPKSGHDTVSWYQQALGQGPQFIFQYYEEEERQRGNFPDRFSGHQFPNYSSELNVNALLLGDSALYLCASSLPTGGMNTEAFFGQGTRLTVV.

The chain combines TRBV19 with TRBJ2-7; D remains unclear. The CDR3 covers 14 residues. V lost 1 base and J lost 2, with 9 bases in between. The germline CDR1 and CDR2 sequences are LNHDA and SQIVND (reference sequence). This chain's CDR3 is CASSIAPQTYEQYF. The CDR3 region has the DNA TGTGCCAGTAGTATAGCTCCCCAGACCTACGAGCAGTACTTC.

This clone came up once. The J gene is TRBJ1-5, the V gene TRBV4-2, with D tentatively TRBD1 (5 bases). Between the trimmed V and J ends, which lost 4 bases and 1 base, there was a span of 14 bases. Germline V CDR1 and CDR2: LGHNA, YNFKEQ. The CDR3 contains 16 residues. The CDR3: CASSLHRGGSNQPQHF. In DNA, the CDR3 is TGTGCCAGCAGCCTCCATCGGGGGGGGAGCAATCAGCCCCAGCATTTT.

This rearrangement joins TRBV19 to TRBJ1-1; perhaps TRBD1 as D (5 bases). From germline, CDR1 is LNHDA and CDR2 SQIVND (reference sequence). Trimming left V 3 bases short and J 6 bases short, with 14 bases between. CDR3 size: 14 residues. DNA of the CDR3: TGTGCCAGTAGTATGACAGTGGCTGGCGCTGAAGCTTTCTTT. Protein sequence: CASSMTVAGAEAFF.

The CDR3 is CASSFGETSYEQYF. The CDR3 nucleotides read TGTGCCAGCAGCTTTGGGGAGACATCCTACGAGCAGTACTTC. The chain recombines TRBV11-1 with TRBJ2-7, with a weak D call TRBD2 (5 bases). V lost 3 bases and J 1 base, leaving 10 bases between the germline ends. Germline values: CDR1 SGHAT, CDR2 FQDESV (reference sequence). The CDR3 extends over 14 amino acids.

The chain joins TRBV28 to TRBJ1-2; D may be TRBD1 (5 bases). Germline-derived CDR1 and CDR2 are MDHEN and SYDVKM. V lost 2 bases and J 2 bases, leaving 18 bases between the germline ends. The CDR3 is made up of 17 amino acids. CDR3 loop: CASSLLGGPNPNYGYTF. The CDR3 DNA reads as TGTGCCAGCAGTTTACTCGGGGGTCCCAATCCCAACTATGGCTACACCTTC.